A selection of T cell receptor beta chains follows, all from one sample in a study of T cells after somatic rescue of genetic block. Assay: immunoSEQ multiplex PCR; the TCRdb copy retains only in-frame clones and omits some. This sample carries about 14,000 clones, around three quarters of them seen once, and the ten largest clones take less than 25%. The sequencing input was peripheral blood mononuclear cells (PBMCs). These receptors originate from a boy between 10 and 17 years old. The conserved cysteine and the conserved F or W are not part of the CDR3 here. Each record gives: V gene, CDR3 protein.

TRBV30	AWSPTATNEKLF
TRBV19	ASRGAGDTQY
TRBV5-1	ASSRLAGGADTQY
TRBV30	AWRVGPTEAF
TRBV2	ASSGTGPGIQY
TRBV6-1	ASSEPFHYSIANTGELF
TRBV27	ASSRSGTLGEQY
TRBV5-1	ASSKQGGARNIQY
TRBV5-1	ASSLGQTLTGELF
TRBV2	ASSESASFYEQY
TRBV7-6	ASSLDVGGGTDTQY
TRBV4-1	ASSHSPLLAGVGNEQF
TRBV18	ASSQSTGYSGNTIY
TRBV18	ASSPLTGLLSGNTIY
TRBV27	ASSPHRGPQETQY
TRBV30	AWSPRDRAKWITEAF
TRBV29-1	SVARDSPTGELF
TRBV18	ASSPTHNTGELF
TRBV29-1	SVREVETQY
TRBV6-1	ASSEVTRAAGQF
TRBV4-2	ASSQDSGGRAKNIQY
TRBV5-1	ASSLVTVKETQY
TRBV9	ASSVGTQGALGYGYT
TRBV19	ASSTSGQSLYAYGYT